The present TCR beta chain was sequenced within a study of beta chain features in type 1 diabetes. Study-wide results and limits: When Type 1 diabetes patients were examined, their TCRB CDR3s proved moderately but significantly shorter in all four CD4+ subsets. Here, the possible influence of HLA type (on TCRB rearrangement) remained unresolved.

Comments on this clone: Its antigen is unidentified.

cDNA synthesis used the whole RNA isolate, giving expressed TCRB sequences. Libraries were prepared by immunoSEQ multiplex PCR; TCRdb keeps only in-frame clonotypes and omits some of them. Of roughly 400,000 clones in the sample, around 10% are singletons; the top ten hold 0.55% to 0.75%. This CDR3 is built from 15 residues. Per germline, CDR1 SGHTA and CDR2 FQGNSA. The junction had 4 bases not matched to a gene; V was cut back by 2 bases and J by 5 bases. A heparinised blood draw that averaged around 100 mL was obtained once from each donor. The chain joins TRBV7-2 to TRBJ2-7, with 12 bases matching TRBD2. The sequenced material came from central memory CD4+ T cells from blood. This clonotype originated in a man younger than 40 with type 1 diabetes. CDR3 nucleotides: TGTGCCAGCAGCTTAAAGACTAGCGGGAGTCACGAGCAGTACTTC. This sequence encodes CASSLKTSGSHEQYF. The full variable domain, its missing parts supplied by reference TRBV7-2 and TRBJ2-7, is GAGVSQSPSNKVTEKGKDVELRCDPISGHTALYWYRQSLGQGLEFLIYFQGNSAPDKSGLPSDRFSAERTGGSVSTLTIQRTQQEDSAVYLCASSLKTSGSHEQYFGPGTRLTVT.